These T cell receptor beta chains were read from a single sample in a study of CD8+ T cells in alopecia areata. Clones were read by immunoSEQ multiplex PCR, and TCRdb kept only the in-frame ones, dropping some. The table includes 150,000 to 200,000 clones, about 51% detected once. Sequencing was performed on CD8+ T cells sorted from blood, taken around week 54, from a patient treated with tofacitinib. These receptors were collected from a human donor with alopecia areata. CDR3s include the opening cysteine and the closing phenylalanine or tryptophan. Fields, in order: J gene, V gene, D gene, CDR3 protein. A D gene is named only where the DNA matches it firmly.

TRBJ2-7 | TRBV27 | - | CASRDAGGSYEQYF
TRBJ1-4 | TRBV30 | - | CAWSESKTDEKLFF
TRBJ1-6 | TRBV19 | - | CASSMGSVSPLHF
TRBJ2-7 | TRBV6-6 | TRBD2 | CASSSPAAGSSYEQYF
TRBJ2-7 | TRBV5-6 | TRBD2 | CASSSGLAGALSEQYF
TRBJ1-6 | TRBV13 | TRBD1 | CASSLGGQGRNSPLHF
TRBJ2-3 | TRBV14 | - | CASSQDLNPASTDTQYF
TRBJ2-3 | TRBV27 | - | CASSLSPGTQYF
TRBJ2-3 | TRBV7-9 | - | CASSFTPSSGTDTQYF
TRBJ2-5 | TRBV9 | - | CASSAPPEGSQETQYF
TRBJ1-6 | TRBV5-1 | - | CASSRMGGADNSPLHF
TRBJ2-7 | TRBV27 | - | CASSLQTEAYEQYF
TRBJ2-7 | TRBV30 | TRBD1 | CAWNFNRGDEQYF
TRBJ1-5 | TRBV30 | TRBD1 | CAWSGPGGAQHF
TRBJ2-5 | TRBV13 | - | CASSQESRETQYF
TRBJ1-2 | TRBV7-9 | TRBD1 | CASSFGTGTDGYTF
TRBJ2-3 | TRBV13 | TRBD1 | CASGGQGLTDTQYF
TRBJ2-7 | TRBV7-9 | TRBD2 | CASSLAISGGTAYEQYF
TRBJ2-7 | TRBV14 | - | CASSQVDLVYEQYF
TRBJ1-1 | TRBV30 | - | CAWSLSPTGSKGMNTEAFF
- | TRBV5-6 | TRBD1 | CASSYGTVYEQYF
TRBJ2-7 | TRBV7-3 | TRBD1 | CASSLAGTEEQYF
TRBJ1-6 | TRBV30 | - | CAWSVPGPKKRNSPLHF
TRBJ2-7 | TRBV29-1 | - | CSVEDWSVSSYEQYF
TRBJ1-5 | TRBV5-1 | - | CASSLGGGNQPQHF
TRBJ1-6 | TRBV30 | - | CAWSQGDDSPLHF
TRBJ2-3 | TRBV11-2 | - | CASSWDTDTQYF
TRBJ2-4 | TRBV7-9 | - | CASSLGNIQYF
TRBJ1-1 | TRBV15 | - | CATGGDLSTEAFF
TRBJ2-1 | TRBV7-2 | - | CASSFNGYNEQFF
TRBJ2-7 | TRBV5-1 | - | CASSQVAGTYEQYF
TRBJ1-1 | TRBV13 | - | CATDSRTVNTEAFF
TRBJ2-3 | TRBV5-1 | - | CASSLEGADTQYF
TRBJ1-2 | TRBV4-2 | - | CASSQESGGPAYGYTF
TRBJ2-1 | TRBV7-2 | - | CASPCLDNEQFF
TRBJ2-2 | TRBV27 | - | CASSLQATGELFF
TRBJ2-7 | TRBV19 | - | CASTPRGFREQYF
TRBJ2-1 | TRBV4-1 | TRBD2 | CASSQALAGSYNEQFF
TRBJ2-5 | TRBV14 | - | CASRRNDRQETQYF
TRBJ1-5 | TRBV19 | - | CASNQGSSNQPQHF
TRBJ2-1 | TRBV7-6 | - | CASSRGDGNEQFF
TRBJ2-1 | TRBV4-1 | - | CASSQDPASSYNEQFF
TRBJ1-6 | TRBV6-5 | - | CASSYSQGYNSPLHF
TRBJ2-7 | TRBV14 | - | CASRGPGVAYEQYF
TRBJ2-7 | TRBV27 | TRBD1 | CASSGYRGSAYEQYF
TRBJ2-5 | TRBV10-3 | TRBD2 | CAISESASGGALTETQYF
TRBJ2-1 | TRBV4-1 | - | CASSQDRGGLDEQFF
TRBJ1-5 | TRBV19 | - | CASSIDQGGGQPQHF
TRBJ1-2 | TRBV6-5 | - | CASSYGPLGGYTF
TRBJ1-1 | TRBV30 | - | CAWSVWDGTEAFF
TRBJ1-4 | TRBV4-1 | TRBD1 | CASSPRQGENEKLFF
TRBJ2-7 | TRBV9 | - | CASSVGGRNEQYF
TRBJ2-7 | TRBV6-5 | - | CASSSDSYEQYF
TRBJ2-7 | TRBV5-1 | - | CASAAGGQGSYEQYF
TRBJ2-7 | TRBV11-2 | - | CASSLVWDTTYEQYF
TRBJ1-4 | TRBV4-3 | TRBD1 | CASSQDGTGFEKLFF
TRBJ2-2 | TRBV6-5 | - | CASSYTDTGELFF
TRBJ1-6 | TRBV5-1 | TRBD1 | CASSLDRGNNSPLHF
TRBJ2-7 | TRBV9 | TRBD1 | CASSEGQGAKGEQYF
TRBJ2-3 | TRBV4-1 | TRBD2 | CASSHRLAGADTQYF